The 19 T cell receptor beta chains reported below all come from one sample, sequenced in a study of cytomegalovirus exposure and HLA in healthy donors. The PCR had 60 Vbeta and 13 Jbeta primers. Sequenced by immunoSEQ multiplex PCR; TCRdb stores in-frame clones only, minus some. The profile covers roughly 130,000 clones, with about 80% appearing a single time and 2.5% to 3% taken by the ten largest. Sequences were obtained from PBMCs. The receptor set was obtained from a man younger than 40 in good health and CMV-seronegative.

The gene calls are TRBV4-3 and TRBJ1-1; perhaps TRBD1 as D (5 bases). The CDR3 is 15 amino acids. The V gene lost 3 bases and the J gene lost 1 base, with 12 bases spanning the gap. The V gene's germline CDR1 is LGHNA and CDR2 YSLEER. DNA for the CDR3: TGCGCCAGCAGCCAGCGGGGGACGGCGAACACTGAAGCTTTCTTT. It yields the protein CASSQRGTANTEAFF.

The rearrangement joins TRBV9 to TRBJ2-7; no definite D call. V lost 0 bases to trimming and J lost 0 bases, with 13 bases between them. The CDR3 spans 16 residues. CDR1 and CDR2 (germline): SGDLS, YYNGEE. The CDR3 reads CASSVASVSGSYEQYF. CDR3 coding DNA: TGTGCCAGCAGCGTAGCAAGTGTTTCCGGCTCCTACGAGCAGTACTTC.

The CDR3 reads CAWSVRLEATNEQFF. As DNA, the CDR3 is TGTGCCTGGAGTGTACGGCTAGAGGCCACGAATGAGCAGTTCTTC. V gene TRBV30 combines with J gene TRBJ2-1; no definite D call. CDR3 size: 15 residues. Trimming shortened V by 0 bases and J by 7 bases, and 16 bases separated the two germline ends. CDR1 and CDR2 from the germline V gene are GTSNPN and SVGIG (reference sequence). The complete variable domain, with remaining parts taken from reference TRBV30 and TRBJ2-1, reads SQTIHQWPATLVQPVGSPLSLECTVEGTSNPNLYWYRQAAGRGLQLLFYSVGIGQISSEVPQNLSASRPQDRQFILSSKKLLLSDSGFYLCAWSVRLEATNEQFFGPGTRLTVL.

The chain joins TRBV14 to TRBJ1-1; no clear D. V was pared by 4 bases and J by 6 bases, with 12 bases between. Germline V gene data show CDR1 as SGHDN and CDR2 as FVKESK. CDR3 length: 13 residues. For the CDR3, the DNA is TGTGCCAGCAGCCTATCGGACGGGGCTGAAGCTTTCTTT. Protein product: CASSLSDGAEAFF.

V usage is TRBV6-5 and J usage is TRBJ2-7, with a weak D call TRBD1 (6 bases). This CDR3 region has 15 residues. The V and J ends lost 6 bases and 3 bases respectively, with 18 bases between them. Germline V gene sequence: CDR1 MNHEY, CDR2 SVGAGI. For the CDR3, the DNA is TGTGCCAGCAGAACTGGGCAAAGACAGGACTACGAGCAGTACTTC. Translated: CASRTGQRQDYEQYF.

The J gene is TRBJ2-7, the V gene TRBV6-5, with 8 bases fitting TRBD2. CDR1 MNHEY and CDR2 SVGAGI come from the germline V gene. The CDR3 runs 14 residues. V was pared by 6 bases and J by 4 bases, with 8 bases of the junction left unmatched. For the CDR3, the DNA is TGTGCCAGCAGGGGAGCGGGAGAAGGGTACGAGCAGTACTTC. This codes for CASRGAGEGYEQYF.

This clone has more than one count but fewer than ten. The junction shows a germline mismatch at one end, possibly a read error. V gene TRBV27 combines with J gene TRBJ1-5; TRBD1 agrees at 8 bases. The CDR3 consists of 14 residues. Germline CDR1 is MNHEY and CDR2 is SMNVEV (reference sequence). The CDR3 here is CASSLRQGNQPQNF. The CDR3 DNA reads as TGTGCCAGCAGCCTACGACAGGGGAATCAGCCCCAGAATTTT.

The chain employs TRBV23-1 and TRBJ1-1, with 9 bases matching TRBD1. TRBV23-1 carries the ORF label, with uncertain function. This CDR3 has 14 residues. V gave up 7 bases and J gave up 4 bases; unmatched junction bases: 7. CDR3 nucleotide sequence: TGCGCCAGCATAACACAGGGGGCTTTCACTGAAGCTTTCTTT. This gives the protein CASITQGAFTEAFF.

V gene TRBV5-5 combines with J gene TRBJ1-3, with D maybe TRBD1 (6 bases). The CDR3 covers 15 residues. V dropped 0 bases and J dropped 7 bases, with 14 bases sitting between them. Germline-derived CDR1 and CDR2 are SGHKS and YYEKEE (reference sequence). CDR3 in DNA: TGTGCCAGCAGCTTGGAGTGGGGGCAGCGGAACACCATATATTTT. Translating it yields CASSLEWGQRNTIYF.

V is TRBV10-3 and J is TRBJ1-2; D is unresolved. The CDR3 runs 12 residues. The germline V gene has CDR1 ENHRY and CDR2 SYGVKD. Trimming removed 6 bases at V and 5 bases at J, with 10 bases between. The CDR3 DNA reads TGTGCCATCAGCTCATCAGTTTATGGCTACACCTTC. Translating gives CAISSSVYGYTF.

The genes are TRBV7-8 and TRBJ2-7, with 7 bases fitting TRBD2. The V gene end was trimmed by 0 bases and the J gene end by 5 bases; junction bases not matched to a gene: 19. Germline assignment: CDR1 SGHVS and CDR2 FQNEAQ. The CDR3 has 19 residues. CDR3 amino acids: CASSLARVASGPIIDEQYF. The CDR3 bases are TGTGCCAGCAGCTTAGCGCGTGTTGCTAGCGGCCCTATTATCGACGAGCAGTACTTC.

This chain connects TRBV7-9 to TRBJ2-3; TRBD2 aligns across 12 bases. J gave up 2 bases and V 6 bases, and 12 bases lay outside the gene matches. This CDR3 region has 18 residues. CDR1 is SEHNR and CDR2 is FQNEAQ in the germline V gene (reference sequence). The DNA for the CDR3 is TGTGCCAGCAGATACGTGACTAGCGGGAGCTTGGCCACAGATACGCAGTATTTT. Protein product: CASRYVTSGSLATDTQYF.

The chain is built from TRBV11-2 and TRBJ2-3; TRBD2 is a possible D gene (6 bases). Trimming pared 4 bases from V and 8 bases from J, leaving 13 bases between. There are 13 residues in the CDR3. Germline-derived CDR1 and CDR2 are SGHAT and FQNNGV. For the CDR3, the DNA is TGTGCCAGCAGCTCCCCCCGGGGAGGTACGCAGTATTTT. It yields the protein CASSSPRGGTQYF.

The chain joins TRBV20-1 to TRBJ1-2; D is unclear. Germline lookup yields CDR1 DFQATT and CDR2 SNEGSKA (reference sequence). V was pared by 3 bases and J by 6 bases, with 8 bases between. The length of the CDR3 is 11 residues. CDR3 sequence (DNA): TGCAGTGCTAGTAGACTGGATGGCTACACCTTC. Protein: CSASRLDGYTF.

The chain is built from TRBV5-1 and TRBJ2-1, with a weak D call TRBD2 (5 bases). V lost 2 bases and J 7 bases, leaving 19 bases between the germline ends. The CDR3 is made up of 16 amino acids. Germline lookup yields CDR1 SGHRS and CDR2 YFSETQ. The DNA of the CDR3 is TGCGCCAGCAGCTTTCATACTAGGACCCGAGGGAATGAGCAGTTCTTC. It codes for CASSFHTRTRGNEQFF.

This chain connects TRBV7-2 to TRBJ2-7; D perhaps matches TRBD2 (6 bases). The CDR3 has 15 amino acids. Deletions cut 2 bases from V and 3 bases from J, with 14 bases between. CDR1 SGHTA and CDR2 FQGNSA come from the germline V gene. In nucleotides, the CDR3 is TGTGCCAGCAGCTTATGGGCTAGCGCCGTCTACGAGCAGTACTTC. It encodes CASSLWASAVYEQYF.

The gene calls are TRBV12-5 and TRBJ2-5, with D perhaps matching TRBD2 (6 bases). There are 12 residues in the CDR3. Germline CDR1 and CDR2: LGHNT and FRNRAP. Between the trimmed V and J ends, which lost 6 bases and 5 bases, there was a span of 10 bases. DNA of the CDR3: TGTGCTAGTGGCCAGGAGGGGGAGACCCAGTACTTC. It codes for CASGQEGETQYF.

The rearrangement joins TRBV21-1 to TRBJ2-7; TRBD2 is the table's D call, not checked against the DNA. TRBV21-1 is an annotated pseudogene. This CDR3 region has 20 residues. The CDR3 nucleotides read TGTGCCAGCAGCAAAGAGCCCGGGGCCCACCCGGCGGGAGGCCCCTACGAGCAGTACTTC. Translated, it gives CASSKEPGAHPAGGPYEQYF.

The rearrangement joins TRBV11-3 to TRBJ1-1; a weak D match, TRBD1 (5 bases). V lost 6 bases, J lost 6 bases, and 11 bases lay in between. This CDR3 is built from 12 residues. Germline-derived CDR1 and CDR2 are SGHNT and YENEEA. This CDR3 is CASSKTGAEAFF. CDR3 sequence (DNA): TGTGCCAGCAGTAAGACGGGGGCTGAAGCTTTCTTT.